This TCR beta chain was identified in a study of T cells in localized non-small cell lung cancer. Some clones are missing from TCRdb's copy, which holds only in-frame ones; the method was immunoSEQ multiplex PCR. Of 20,000 to 25,000 clones in the sample, approximately 81% were seen once. This clone was seen a handful of times. This specimen consisted of PBMCs, obtained before any cancer treatment. This receptor was taken from a woman aged 35-75 years with stage II squamous cell lung carcinoma.

CDR3 protein: CASSESGSNQPQHF. Here the CDR3 DNA reads TGTGCCAGCAGTGAATCGGGGTCGAATCAGCCCCAGCATTTT. This chain uses TRBV25-1 with TRBJ1-5, with D hard to call. Trimming stripped 1 base from V and 4 bases from J, with 8 bases between. The germline CDR1 and CDR2 sequences are MGHDK and SYGVNS. The CDR3 runs to 14 residues.